This T cell receptor (beta chain) stems from a study of blood T cell repertoires in COVID-19. On the study more broadly: The United States, Italy and Spain provided the acute and convalescent COVID-19 samples. The cDNA or gDNA used as material had been derived from T cells, B-cell-depleted T cells, or PBMCs.

This CDR3 region has 13 residues. The V end was cut by 8 bases, the J end by 0 bases, with 14 bases between. Germline V gives CDR1 SQVTM, CDR2 ANQGSEA. Sequencing used immunoSEQ multiplex PCR; TCRdb keeps in-frame clones, though not all of them. The profile covers under 150,000 clones, with approximately 90% appearing a single time and approximately 4.5% taken by the ten largest. The specimen was peripheral blood. This receptor was obtained from a woman between 45 and 65 years old with acute or convalescent COVID-19. The gene calls are TRBV29-1 and TRBJ2-7; D call uncertain. The CDR3 nucleotides read TGCAGCATCCTAACAGTTCTCTCCTACGAGCAGTACTTC. Amino acid sequence: CSILTVLSYEQYF.